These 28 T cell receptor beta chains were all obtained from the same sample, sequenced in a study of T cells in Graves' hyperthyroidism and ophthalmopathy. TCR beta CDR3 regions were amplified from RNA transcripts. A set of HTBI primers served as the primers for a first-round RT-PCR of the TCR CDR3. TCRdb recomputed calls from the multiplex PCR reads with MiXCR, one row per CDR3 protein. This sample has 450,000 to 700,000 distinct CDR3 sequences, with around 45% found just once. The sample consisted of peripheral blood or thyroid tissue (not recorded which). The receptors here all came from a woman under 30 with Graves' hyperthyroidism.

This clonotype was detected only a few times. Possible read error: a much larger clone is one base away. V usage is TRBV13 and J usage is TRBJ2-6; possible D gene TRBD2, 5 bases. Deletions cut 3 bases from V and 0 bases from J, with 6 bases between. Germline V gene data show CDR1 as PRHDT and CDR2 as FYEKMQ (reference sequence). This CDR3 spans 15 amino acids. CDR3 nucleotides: TGTGCCAGCAGCTTTGCGGGCTCTGGGGCCAACGTCCTGACTTTC. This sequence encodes CASSFAGSGANVLTF.

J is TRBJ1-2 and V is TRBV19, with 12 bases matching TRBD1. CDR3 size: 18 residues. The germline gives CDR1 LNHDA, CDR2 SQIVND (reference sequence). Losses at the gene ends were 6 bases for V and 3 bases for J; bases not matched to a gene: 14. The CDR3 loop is CASSPIRDRGPVDYGYTF. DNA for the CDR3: TGTGCCAGTAGCCCAATCCGGGACAGGGGGCCCGTGGACTATGGCTACACCTTC.

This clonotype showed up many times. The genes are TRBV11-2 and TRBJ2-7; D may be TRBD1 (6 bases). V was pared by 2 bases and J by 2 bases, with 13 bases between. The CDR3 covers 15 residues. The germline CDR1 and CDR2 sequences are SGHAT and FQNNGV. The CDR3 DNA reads TGTGCCAGCAGCTTATTATCTGGGACAACCTACGAGCAGTACTTC. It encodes CASSLLSGTTYEQYF.

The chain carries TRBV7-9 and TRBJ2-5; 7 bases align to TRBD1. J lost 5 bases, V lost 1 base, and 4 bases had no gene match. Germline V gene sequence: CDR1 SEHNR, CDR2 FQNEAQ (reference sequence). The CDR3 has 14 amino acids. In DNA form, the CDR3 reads TGTGCCAGCAGCTTAGGGCTACAGGGGGAGACCCAGTACTTC. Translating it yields CASSLGLQGETQYF.

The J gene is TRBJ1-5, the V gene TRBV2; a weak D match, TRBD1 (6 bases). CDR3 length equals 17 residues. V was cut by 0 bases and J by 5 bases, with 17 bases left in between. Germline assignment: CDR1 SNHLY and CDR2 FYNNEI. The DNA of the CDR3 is TGTGCCAGCAGTGAAGCCTCTACAGGGAGTGGCGATCAGCCCCAGCATTTT. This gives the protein CASSEASTGSGDQPQHF.

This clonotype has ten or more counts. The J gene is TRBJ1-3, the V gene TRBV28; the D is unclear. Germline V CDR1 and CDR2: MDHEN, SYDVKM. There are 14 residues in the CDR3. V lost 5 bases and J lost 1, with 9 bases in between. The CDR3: CASSPRHSGNTIYF. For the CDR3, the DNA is TGTGCCAGCAGTCCACGACATTCTGGAAACACCATATATTTT.

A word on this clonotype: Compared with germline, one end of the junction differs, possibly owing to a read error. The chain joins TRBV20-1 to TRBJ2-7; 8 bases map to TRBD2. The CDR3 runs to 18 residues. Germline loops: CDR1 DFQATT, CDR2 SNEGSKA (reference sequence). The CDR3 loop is CSARGPGDSGVSSYKQYF. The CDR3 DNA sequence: TGCAGTGCTAGAGGCCCGGGGGATAGCGGGGTGAGCTCCTACAAGCAGTACTTC.

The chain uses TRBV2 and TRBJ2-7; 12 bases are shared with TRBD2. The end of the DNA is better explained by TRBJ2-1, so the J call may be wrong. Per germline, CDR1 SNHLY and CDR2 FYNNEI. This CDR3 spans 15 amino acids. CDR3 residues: CASSSTSGSWNEQFF. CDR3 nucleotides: TGTGCCAGCAGTTCGACTAGCGGGAGTTGGAATGAGCAGTTCTTC.

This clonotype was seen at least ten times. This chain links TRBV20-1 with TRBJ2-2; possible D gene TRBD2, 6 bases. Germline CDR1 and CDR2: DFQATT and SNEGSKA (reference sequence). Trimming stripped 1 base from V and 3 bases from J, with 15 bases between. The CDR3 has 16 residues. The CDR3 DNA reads TGCAGTGCTAGAGTGTCGGGGGTCCTATACACCGGGGAGCTGTTTTTT. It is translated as CSARVSGVLYTGELFF.

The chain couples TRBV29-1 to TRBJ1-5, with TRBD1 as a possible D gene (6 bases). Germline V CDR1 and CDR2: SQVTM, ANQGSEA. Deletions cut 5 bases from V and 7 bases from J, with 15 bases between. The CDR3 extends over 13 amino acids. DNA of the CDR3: TGCAGCGTTCCACAGGGACATGAGCAGCCCCAGCATTTT. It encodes CSVPQGHEQPQHF.

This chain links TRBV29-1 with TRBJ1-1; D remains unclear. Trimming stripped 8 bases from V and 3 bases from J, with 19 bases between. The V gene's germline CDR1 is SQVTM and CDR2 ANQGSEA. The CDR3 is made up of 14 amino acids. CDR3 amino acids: CSSLFGNWDTEAFF. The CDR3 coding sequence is TGCAGCAGTTTATTCGGAAACTGGGACACTGAAGCTTTCTTT.

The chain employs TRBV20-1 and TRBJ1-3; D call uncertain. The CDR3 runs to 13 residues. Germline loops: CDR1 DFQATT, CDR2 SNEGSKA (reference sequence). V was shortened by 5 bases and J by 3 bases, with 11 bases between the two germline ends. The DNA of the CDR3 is TGCAGTGCTTCACCCGGGTATGGAAACACCATATATTTT. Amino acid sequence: CSASPGYGNTIYF.

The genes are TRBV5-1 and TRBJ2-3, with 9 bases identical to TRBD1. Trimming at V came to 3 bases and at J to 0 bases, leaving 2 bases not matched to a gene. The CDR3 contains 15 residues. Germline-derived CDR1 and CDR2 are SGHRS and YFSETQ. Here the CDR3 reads CASSWTGASTDTQYF. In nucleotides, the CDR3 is TGCGCCAGCAGCTGGACAGGGGCTAGCACAGATACGCAGTATTTT.

The CDR3 reads CASSPTGGSYEKLFF. The CDR3 DNA follows: TGTGCCAGCAGCCCTACAGGGGGTTCCTATGAAAAACTGTTTTTT. This sequence joins TRBV28 and TRBJ1-4; 8 bases are a match to TRBD1. The CDR3 runs 15 residues. CDR1 and CDR2 from the germline V gene are MDHEN and SYDVKM. V lost 6 bases and J lost 6; bases outside the gene matches: 9. Variable domain in full (rest from reference TRBV28 and TRBJ1-4): DVKVTQSSRYLVKRTGEKVFLECVQDMDHENMFWYRQDPGLGLRLIYFSYDVKMKEKGDIPEGYSVSREKKERFSLILESASTNQTSMYLCASSPTGGSYEKLFFGSGTQLSVL.

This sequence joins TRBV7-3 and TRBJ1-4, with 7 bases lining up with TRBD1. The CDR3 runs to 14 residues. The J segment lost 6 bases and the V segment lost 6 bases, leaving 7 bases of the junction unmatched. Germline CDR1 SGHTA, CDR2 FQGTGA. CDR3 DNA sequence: TGTGCCAGCAGACCCCTAGGGACAGATGAAAAACTGTTTTTT. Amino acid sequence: CASRPLGTDEKLFF.

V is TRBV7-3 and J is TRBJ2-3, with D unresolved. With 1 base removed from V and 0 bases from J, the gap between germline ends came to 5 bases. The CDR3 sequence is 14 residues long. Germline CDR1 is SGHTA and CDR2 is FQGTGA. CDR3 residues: CASSLNPSTDTQYF. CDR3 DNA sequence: TGTGCCAGCAGCTTAAACCCCAGCACAGATACGCAGTATTTT.

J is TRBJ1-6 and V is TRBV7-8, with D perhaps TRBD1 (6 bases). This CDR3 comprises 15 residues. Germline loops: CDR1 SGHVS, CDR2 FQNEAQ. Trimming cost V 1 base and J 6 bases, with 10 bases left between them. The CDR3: CASSLGARGNSPLHF. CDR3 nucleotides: TGTGCCAGCAGCTTAGGGGCCAGGGGTAATTCACCCCTCCACTTT.

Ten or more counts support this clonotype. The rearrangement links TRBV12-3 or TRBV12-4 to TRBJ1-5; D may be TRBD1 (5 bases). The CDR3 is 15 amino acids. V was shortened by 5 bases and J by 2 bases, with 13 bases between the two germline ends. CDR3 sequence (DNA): TGTGCCAGCAGTCCTCAGGGTAGGGGCAATCAGCCCCAGCATTTT. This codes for CASSPQGRGNQPQHF.

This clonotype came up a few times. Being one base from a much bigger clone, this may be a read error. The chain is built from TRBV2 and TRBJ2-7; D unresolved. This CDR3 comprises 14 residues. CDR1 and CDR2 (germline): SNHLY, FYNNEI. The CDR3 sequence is CASSFTPHTGEQCF. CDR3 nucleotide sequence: TGTGCCAGCAGCTTTACCCCCCATACGGGCGAGCAGTGCTTC. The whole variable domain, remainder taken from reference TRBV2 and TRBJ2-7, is EPEVTQTPSHQVTQMGQEVILRCVPISNHLYFYWYRQILGQKVEFLVSFYNNEISEKSEIFDDQFSVERPDGSNFTLKIRSTKLEDSAMYFCASSFTPHTGEQCFGPGTRLTVT.

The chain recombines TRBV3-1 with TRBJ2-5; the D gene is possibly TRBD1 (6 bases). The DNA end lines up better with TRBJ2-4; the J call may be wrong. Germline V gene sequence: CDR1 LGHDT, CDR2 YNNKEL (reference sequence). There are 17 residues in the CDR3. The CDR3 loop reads CASSDTQTQGAKNIQYF. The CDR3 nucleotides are TGTGCCAGCAGCGACACACAAACCCAGGGGGCCAAAAACATTCAGTACTTC.

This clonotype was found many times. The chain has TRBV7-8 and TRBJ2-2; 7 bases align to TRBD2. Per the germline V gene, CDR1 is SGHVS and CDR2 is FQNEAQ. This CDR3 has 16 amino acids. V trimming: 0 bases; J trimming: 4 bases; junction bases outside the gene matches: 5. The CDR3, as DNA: TGTGCCAGCAGCTTAGCAGTAGCGGGCCCCACCGGGGAGCTGTTTTTT. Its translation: CASSLAVAGPTGELFF.

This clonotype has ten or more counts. The CDR3 region has the DNA TGTGCCAGCAGCGGGCCAAGGGCCGGGGAGCTGTTTTTT. It encodes CASSGPRAGELFF. The chain joins TRBV12-3 or TRBV12-4 to TRBJ2-2; no firm D call. CDR3 size: 13 residues. V dropped 6 bases and J dropped 6 bases, with 11 bases sitting between them.

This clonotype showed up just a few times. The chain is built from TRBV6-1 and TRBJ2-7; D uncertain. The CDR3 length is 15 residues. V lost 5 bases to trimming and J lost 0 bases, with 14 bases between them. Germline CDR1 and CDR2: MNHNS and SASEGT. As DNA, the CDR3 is TGTGCCAGCAGTTACTTATTCCCCCCCTCCTACGAGCAGTACTTC. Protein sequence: CASSYLFPPSYEQYF.

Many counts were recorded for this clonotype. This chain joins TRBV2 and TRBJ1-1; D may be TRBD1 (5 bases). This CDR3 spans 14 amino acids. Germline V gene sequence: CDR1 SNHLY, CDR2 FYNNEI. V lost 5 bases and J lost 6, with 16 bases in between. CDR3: CASSSRQGDSEAFF. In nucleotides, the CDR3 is TGTGCCAGCAGTTCCCGGCAGGGCGACTCTGAAGCTTTCTTT.

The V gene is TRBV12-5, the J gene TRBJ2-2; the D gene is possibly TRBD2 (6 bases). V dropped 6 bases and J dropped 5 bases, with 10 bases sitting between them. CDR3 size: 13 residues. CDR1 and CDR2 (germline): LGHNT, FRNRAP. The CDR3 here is CASGLGGTGELFF. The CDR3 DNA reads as TGTGCTAGTGGGCTTGGGGGGACCGGGGAGCTGTTTTTT.

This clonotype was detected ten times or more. CDR3 sequence: CASSQPAMYTEAFF. The CDR3 DNA is TGTGCCAGCAGCCAACCGGCTATGTACACTGAAGCTTTCTTT. The chain is built from TRBV4-2 and TRBJ1-1; D gene uncertain. Germline V gene sequence: CDR1 LGHNA, CDR2 YNFKEQ. V lost 2 bases, J lost 3 bases, and 10 bases lay in between. This CDR3 has 14 amino acids.

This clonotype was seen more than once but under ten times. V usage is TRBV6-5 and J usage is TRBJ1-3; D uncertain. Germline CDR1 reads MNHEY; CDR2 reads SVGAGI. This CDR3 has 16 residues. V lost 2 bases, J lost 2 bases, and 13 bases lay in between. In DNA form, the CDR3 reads TGTGCCAGCAGTTACGCCCGGGGAGATGCTGGAAACACCATATATTTT. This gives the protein CASSYARGDAGNTIYF.

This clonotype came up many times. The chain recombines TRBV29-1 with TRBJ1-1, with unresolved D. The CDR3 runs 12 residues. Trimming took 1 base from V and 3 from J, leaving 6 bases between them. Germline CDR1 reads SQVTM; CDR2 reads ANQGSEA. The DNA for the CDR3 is TGCAGCGTTGAAGGTAGACACACTGAAGCTTTCTTT. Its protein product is CSVEGRHTEAFF.